Given below is one T cell receptor (beta chain) in context. Which antigen it targets is not known. No base qualities exist here, and no much larger clone lies one base off it. Its CDR3 holds 16 amino acids, cysteine through phenylalanine. Here the CDR3 DNA is all that survives: 48 bases in frame from base 1. The germline V and J ends show losses of 5 bases and 4 bases respectively, and no gene match explains 9 bases of the junction. The CDR1 and CDR2 encoded by the germline V gene (reference sequence) are DFQATT and SNEGSKA. These data belong to a study of T cell repertoires in cytomegalovirus infection (dated by TCRdb to 2018 to 2020). The study in broad terms: The HLA type of each donor mattered for the analysis, because public TCR beta signatures pointed to carriage of CMV infection along with the matching HLA type. Overall study results and their limits: In the ex vivo response, HLA-C-restricted CMV-specific TCR beta clonotypes were dominant, and in two of eight donors the single most frequent clonotype came from this HLA-C-restricted group. In both this cohort and an independent cohort of some 370 donors, the cumulative frequency of public TCR beta family members distinguished carriers of CMV infection plus the relevant HLA type.

Sequencing relied on an Illumina HiSeq 1500. TCRdb's own reprocessing of the public reads used fastp at Q25 and MiXCR and kept productive beta chains. Each entry is one CDR3 protein sequence, shown with its most common DNA and genes. This sample gives more than 150,000 distinct CDR3 sequences in total; around 22% of them show up just once. The ten largest account for around 9.9% of the sample. The clonotype originates from a human donor in good health (CMV status not recorded). Some clones in this sample may be carry-over from other donors' samples. The chain is assembled from TRBV20-1 and TRBJ2-3; TRBD2 fits 13 bases in the junction. Material: PBMCs. Here is the DNA: TGCAGTGCTTCCTCCGGGACTAGCGGGACGTCAGATACGCAGTATTTT. It translates as CSASSGTSGTSDTQYF.